Listed below are T cell receptor beta chains from one sample, sequenced in a study of blood T cell repertoires in COVID-19. The protocol was immunoSEQ multiplex PCR, while the TCRdb copy is restricted to in-frame clones and leaves out a portion. Here the sample spans approximately 250,000 clones, 88% being singletons. Specimen: PBMCs or T cells enriched from blood (not recorded which). The receptors were gathered from a woman aged 40 to 50 who had been exposed to COVID-19. Each CDR3 is given with its conserved first and last residue. Each record gives: CDR3 length, V gene, D gene, J gene, clone size, CDR3 protein, CDR3 DNA. A D gene is named only where the DNA matches it firmly. Some rows mark clone size as missing; the rest say once, few, many or name a class of expanded clone.

15	TRBV10-3	NA	TRBJ1-5	NA	CAISESAGNSQPQHF	TGTGCCATCAGTGAGTCGGCAGGGAATAGTCAGCCCCAGCATTTT
15	TRBV7-2	TRBD1	TRBJ1-1	NA	CASSPRAGQLTEAFF	TGTGCCAGCAGCCCCCGGGCGGGACAGTTAACTGAAGCTTTCTTT
11	TRBV7-3	NA	TRBJ2-1	few	CASSTSGEQFF	TGTGCCAGCAGCACCAGTGGTGAGCAGTTCTTC
14	TRBV6-5	NA	TRBJ2-3	NA	CASRTGTSTDTQYF	TGTGCCAGCAGAACCGGGACTAGCACAGATACGCAGTATTTT
14	TRBV4-1	NA	TRBJ1-5	few	CASSRGQLDQPQHF	TGCGCCAGCAGCCGAGGACAGCTAGATCAGCCCCAGCATTTT
14	TRBV5-1	NA	TRBJ1-5	NA	CASSLSAGGQPQHF	TGCGCCAGCAGCTTGTCTGCGGGCGGTCAGCCCCAGCATTTT
15	TRBV7-3	TRBD1	TRBJ1-2	NA	CASSLEGTGRYGYTF	TGTGCCAGCAGCTTAGAAGGGACAGGGCGTTATGGCTACACCTTC
18	TRBV4-2	TRBD2	TRBJ2-5	NA	CASSLRSGWRGRRETQYF	TGTGCCAGCAGCCTAAGATCCGGGTGGCGCGGGAGAAGAGAGACCCAGTACTTC
15	TRBV19	NA	TRBJ1-1	NA	CASSRGAQKISEAFF	TGTGCCAGTAGTCGGGGGGCGCAAAAGATCTCTGAAGCTTTCTTT
12	TRBV6-5	NA	TRBJ2-7	NA	CASRTGTYEQYF	TGTGCCAGCAGAACGGGGACCTACGAGCAGTACTTC
16	TRBV5-4	NA	TRBJ2-1	NA	CASSLQGSGGLNEQFF	TGTGCCAGCAGCCTCCAGGGGAGCGGTGGTTTGAATGAGCAGTTCTTC
19	TRBV10-3	TRBD1	TRBJ1-3	NA	CAIRGTPSRGQMAGNTIYF	TGTGCCATCAGGGGGACCCCGAGCAGGGGGCAAATGGCTGGAAACACCATATATTTT
16	TRBV7-9	TRBD2	TRBJ2-5	NA	CASSSIAGASGGTQYF	TGTGCCAGCAGCTCGATAGCGGGGGCCTCAGGAGGGACCCAGTACTTC
16	TRBV18	NA	TRBJ2-4	NA	CASSPTGVKVYDIQYF	TGTGCCAGCTCACCGACGGGGGTTAAAGTATACGACATTCAGTACTTC
18	TRBV4-1	NA	TRBJ2-1	NA	CASSQPKNPERNYNEQFF	TGCGCCAGCAGCCAACCGAAAAACCCGGAGAGAAACTACAATGAGCAGTTCTTC
13	TRBV5-6	NA	TRBJ1-1	NA	CASQRGAGSEAFF	TGTGCCAGCCAGCGGGGGGCCGGGTCTGAAGCTTTCTTT
14	TRBV29-1	NA	TRBJ1-1	few	CSAQTGTFGTEAFF	TGCAGCGCACAAACCGGGACATTTGGCACTGAAGCTTTCTTT
15	TRBV6-2/TRBV6-3	TRBD2	TRBJ2-7	NA	CASSYPRNSGGEQYF	TGTGCCAGCAGTTACCCCCGCAATAGCGGGGGAGAGCAGTACTTC
11	TRBV30	NA	TRBJ1-1	NA	CAWSAFTEAFF	TGTGCCTGGAGTGCGTTCACTGAAGCTTTCTTT
15	TRBV7-3	TRBD1	TRBJ1-2	NA	CASSLTRQGTDGYTF	TGTGCCAGCAGCTTAACGAGACAGGGGACGGACGGCTACACCTTC
13	TRBV29-1	TRBD1	TRBJ1-1	NA	CSVDRGSIIEAFF	TGCAGCGTCGACAGGGGGTCGATTATTGAAGCTTTCTTT
13	TRBV7-3	NA	TRBJ2-6	NA	CASSSTGANVLTF	TGTGCCAGCAGCTCGACAGGGGCCAACGTCCTGACTTTC
15	TRBV5-1	NA	TRBJ1-1	once	CASSLGYNIYTEAFF	TGCGCCAGCAGCTTGGGGTACAACATTTACACTGAAGCTTTCTTT
12	TRBV30	NA	TRBJ1-2	NA	CAWTDRNYGYTF	TGTGCCTGGACAGACAGAAACTATGGCTACACCTTC
15	TRBV9	TRBD2	TRBJ2-7	once	CASSVGSGGDYEQYF	TGTGCCAGCAGCGTTGGAAGCGGGGGGGACTACGAGCAGTACTTC
16	TRBV7-2	TRBD2	TRBJ2-1	NA	CASSTGTSGGAGEQFF	TGTGCCAGCAGCACAGGGACTAGCGGGGGGGCCGGAGAGCAGTTCTTC
19	TRBV4-2	TRBD1	TRBJ1-1	NA	CASSQEHGQGASRNTEAFF	TGTGCCAGCAGCCAAGAACATGGGCAGGGGGCGTCTAGGAACACTGAAGCTTTCTTT
16	TRBV14	NA	TRBJ1-2	NA	CASSQVGGRANYGYTF	TGTGCCAGCAGCCAAGTCGGGGGGAGAGCTAACTATGGCTACACCTTC
15	TRBV27	NA	TRBJ1-2	few	CASSPLGTPNYGYTF	TGTGCCAGCAGTCCCCTCGGGACACCCAACTATGGCTACACCTTC
15	TRBV6-5	NA	TRBJ1-1	NA	CASSYSYRMNTEAFF	TGTGCCAGCAGTTACTCGTACAGGATGAACACTGAAGCTTTCTTT
15	TRBV4-1	NA	TRBJ1-5	NA	CASSPRGGFNQPQHF	TGCGCCAGCAGTCCAAGGGGAGGTTTCAATCAGCCCCAGCATTTT
15	TRBV28	TRBD2	TRBJ2-1	once	CASSPTSGGANEQFF	TGTGCCAGCAGTCCGACTAGCGGGGGGGCGAATGAGCAGTTCTTC
15	TRBV4-1	NA	TRBJ1-1	NA	CASSQEATANTEAFF	TGCGCCAGCAGCCAAGAGGCGACAGCGAACACTGAAGCTTTCTTT
14	TRBV5-1	NA	TRBJ2-5	NA	CASSLGWGPETQYF	TGCGCCAGCAGCTTGGGTTGGGGCCCAGAGACCCAGTACTTC
13	TRBV28	NA	TRBJ1-2	once	CASTLMQDHGYTF	TGTGCCAGCACCCTTATGCAGGATCACGGCTACACCTTC
15	TRBV11-2	TRBD1	TRBJ2-3	NA	CASSLDGTARWEQYF	TGTGCCAGCAGCTTAGATGGGACAGCGCGATGGGAGCAGTATTTT
12	TRBV10-3	TRBD1	TRBJ2-7	NA	CAISGQGGEQYF	TGTGCCATCAGCGGACAGGGAGGCGAGCAGTACTTC
13	TRBV5-1	NA	TRBJ1-1	NA	CASSSQGYTEAFF	TGCGCCAGCAGCTCCCAGGGTTACACTGAAGCTTTCTTT
15	TRBV24-1	NA	TRBJ1-2	NA	CATSDKEGGAYGYTF	TGTGCCACCAGTGATAAGGAGGGGGGGGCCTATGGCTACACCTTC
14	TRBV5-6	NA	TRBJ1-3	NA	CASSFGSSGNTIYF	TGTGCCAGCAGCTTCGGTTCGTCGGGAAACACCATATATTTT
12	TRBV5-6	TRBD2	TRBJ2-3	NA	CASSLASDTQYF	TGTGCCAGTTCACTAGCGTCAGATACGCAGTATTTT
15	TRBV7-8	TRBD1	TRBJ1-2	NA	CASSTSPGQGYGYTF	TGTGCCAGCAGCACCTCACCGGGACAGGGCTATGGCTACACCTTC
15	TRBV27	TRBD2	TRBJ2-1	NA	CASSLASGGYNEQFF	TGTGCCAGCAGTTTGGCTAGCGGGGGTTACAATGAGCAGTTCTTC
17	TRBV4-2	NA	TRBJ1-2	NA	CASSQDSGAGQGYGYTF	TGTGCCAGCAGCCAAGATTCGGGAGCAGGCCAAGGCTATGGCTACACCTTC
13	TRBV19	NA	TRBJ1-1	medium-sized	CASSIQGYTEAFF	TGTGCCAGTAGTATACAGGGGTACACTGAAGCTTTCTTT
17	TRBV7-2	NA	TRBJ1-2	once	CASSLAPEGWGRNGYTF	TGTGCCAGCAGCTTAGCCCCGGAGGGGTGGGGAAGAAATGGCTACACCTTC
16	TRBV29-1	NA	TRBJ2-4	NA	CSVGARGGVGENIQYF	TGCAGCGTTGGGGCCCGAGGGGGTGTGGGCGAAAACATTCAGTACTTC
13	TRBV5-1	NA	TRBJ1-2	NA	CASSLAGQDGYTF	TGCGCCAGCAGCTTGGCAGGGCAGGATGGCTACACCTTC
15	TRBV3-1/TRBV3-2	NA	TRBJ1-3	NA	CASSQVQGAGNTIYF	TGTGCCAGCAGCCAAGTACAGGGCGCTGGAAACACCATATATTTT
14	TRBV6-1	TRBD1	TRBJ1-6	NA	CASSEQGARSPLHF	TGTGCCAGCAGTGAACAGGGGGCGCGGTCACCCCTCCACTTT
16	TRBV19	TRBD2	TRBJ2-3	NA	CASSIGGSGSSDTQYF	TGTGCCAGTAGTATAGGAGGTAGCGGGAGCTCAGATACGCAGTATTTT
15	TRBV30	NA	TRBJ2-5	NA	CAWSRGATLQETQYF	TGTGCCTGGAGCCGGGGGGCTACCCTACAAGAGACCCAGTACTTC
16	TRBV4-3	TRBD2	TRBJ2-2	few	CASSQESGGATGELFF	TGCGCCAGCAGCCAAGAATCGGGGGGGGCCACCGGGGAGCTGTTTTTT